A single sample gave rise to the 21 T cell receptor beta chains below, sequenced in a study of coeliac disease. Repertoires were generated with immunoSEQ multiplex PCR, while TCRdb's copy carries only in-frame clones and drops some. The repertoire has roughly 1,500 clones, approximately 63% of them found once; the top ten carry approximately 30%. The sequenced sample consisted of intraepithelial lymphocytes from the gut. The origin of the receptors is a woman between 45 and 60 years old with celiac disease on a gluten-free diet.

This clone was seen a few times. J is TRBJ1-2 and V is TRBV29-1; the match to TRBD1 covers 7 bases. This CDR3 is 13 amino acids long. The junction had 9 bases not matched to a gene; V was cut back by 4 bases and J by 7 bases. Germline CDR1 is SQVTM and CDR2 is ANQGSEA. The CDR3 reads CSVGVDRDSGYTF. The CDR3 nucleotides read TGCAGCGTTGGTGTTGACAGGGATAGTGGCTACACCTTC.

V and J are TRBV4-1 and TRBJ2-1; TRBD2 agrees at 11 bases. From germline, CDR1 is MGHRA and CDR2 YSYEKL. This CDR3 contains 16 residues. The V gene end was trimmed by 2 bases and the J gene end by 9 bases; junction bases not matched to a gene: 9. CDR3 sequence reads: CASSQFNSGGAIEQFF. The DNA for the CDR3 is TGCGCCAGCAGCCAATTTAATAGCGGGGGGGCCATTGAGCAGTTCTTC.

The chain has TRBV7-6 and TRBJ1-3; D might be TRBD1 (5 bases). Trimming stripped 0 bases from V and 8 bases from J, with 8 bases between. The CDR3 runs 13 residues. Per germline, CDR1 SGHVS and CDR2 FNYEAQ. Here the CDR3 DNA reads TGTGCCAGCAGCTTAGCGGGGGGACACACCATATATTTT. This sequence encodes CASSLAGGHTIYF.

V usage is TRBV5-6 and J usage is TRBJ1-6, with TRBD1 matching 7 bases. V was pared by 0 bases and J by 8 bases, with 5 bases of the junction left unmatched. The CDR3 is 15 residues long. Germline assignment: CDR1 SGHDT and CDR2 YYEEEE. DNA for the CDR3: TGTGCCAGCAGCTTGGACAGGGGCACGTATTCACCCCTCCACTTT. Its translation: CASSLDRGTYSPLHF.

The sample holds one count of this clone. The chain employs TRBV6-5 and TRBJ2-2; D perhaps matches TRBD2 (5 bases). Germline V gene data show CDR1 as MNHEY and CDR2 as SVGAGI. The V gene lost 0 bases and the J gene lost 7 bases, with 12 bases spanning the gap. The length of the CDR3 is 15 residues. This CDR3 is CASSYSTGNIGELFF. The DNA of the CDR3 is TGTGCCAGCAGTTACTCGACCGGGAATATCGGGGAGCTGTTTTTT.

The chain carries TRBV12-5 and TRBJ1-2; D is perhaps TRBD1 (5 bases). Trimming removed 5 bases from V and 4 bases from J, with 23 bases in between. This CDR3 spans 17 amino acids. Germline assignment: CDR1 LGHNT and CDR2 FRNRAP. This CDR3 reads CASGLDTLQGKIYGYTF. CDR3 coding DNA: TGTGCTAGTGGTCTTGACACTTTGCAGGGAAAGATCTATGGCTACACCTTC. The full variable domain, in which reference TRBV12-5 and TRBJ1-2 provide the parts outside the CDR3, is DARVTQTPRHKVTEMGQEVTMRCQPILGHNTVFWYRQTMMQGLELLAYFRNRAPLDDSGMPKDRFSAEMPDATLATLKIQPSEPRDSAVYFCASGLDTLQGKIYGYTFGSGTRLTVV.

The chain employs TRBV11-1 and TRBJ1-6, with TRBD1 matching over 7 bases. In germline, CDR1 is SGHAT, CDR2 FQDESV (reference sequence). There are 15 residues in the CDR3. Unmatched junction bases numbered 1, after V lost 2 bases and J lost 3 bases. CDR3: CASSLQGGYNSPLHF. The CDR3 bases are TGTGCCAGCAGCTTACAGGGGGGCTATAATTCACCCCTCCACTTT.

V usage is TRBV2 and J usage is TRBJ2-1, with TRBD2 identical over 12 bases. Germline V gene data show CDR1 as SNHLY and CDR2 as FYNNEI. J lost 8 bases, V lost 10 bases, and 6 bases had no gene match. This CDR3 is 13 amino acids long. The CDR3 spells CATTRTSGDEQFF. The CDR3, as DNA: TGTGCCACCACAAGGACTAGCGGGGATGAGCAGTTCTTC.

The chain is built from TRBV28 and TRBJ1-6; 8 nucleotides match TRBD1. The CDR3 sequence is 14 residues long. V gave up 5 bases and J gave up 8 bases; unmatched junction bases: 5. Germline CDR1 reads MDHEN; CDR2 reads SYDVKM. The chain's CDR3 is CASSADRGYSPLHF. DNA of the CDR3: TGTGCCAGCAGTGCAGACAGGGGTTATTCACCCCTCCACTTT.

The J gene is TRBJ2-5, the V gene TRBV7-2; no firm D call. Per the germline V gene, CDR1 is SGHTA and CDR2 is FQGNSA. Trimming pared 4 bases from V and 5 bases from J, leaving 8 bases between. This CDR3 spans 12 amino acids. The CDR3 DNA reads TGTGCCAGCAGCTCGGGTTTTGAGACCCAGTACTTC. It yields the protein CASSSGFETQYF. Drawing the rest from reference TRBV7-2 and TRBJ2-5, the complete variable domain is GAGVSQSPSNKVTEKGKDVELRCDPISGHTALYWYRQSLGQGLEFLIYFQGNSAPDKSGLPSDRFSAERTGGSVSTLTIQRTQQEDSAVYLCASSSGFETQYFGPGTRLLVL.

The genes are TRBV7-2 and TRBJ1-2; perhaps TRBD1 as D (5 bases). Trimming took off 5 bases at V and 1 base at J, with 14 bases between the two ends. The CDR3 loop spans 15 amino acids. From germline, CDR1 is SGHTA and CDR2 FQGNSA. CDR3 loop: CASSLGGRDNYGYTF. Written as DNA, the CDR3 is TGTGCCAGCAGCCTCGGGGGGAGGGATAACTATGGCTACACCTTC.

The chain recombines TRBV7-9 with TRBJ1-6; the D gene is possibly TRBD1 (6 bases). Germline V lookup: CDR1 SEHNR, CDR2 FQNEAQ (reference sequence). The V end was cut by 5 bases, the J end by 0 bases, with 14 bases between. CDR3 size: 17 residues. CDR3 protein: CASSARRRGSYNSPLHF. In DNA form, the CDR3 reads TGTGCCAGCAGCGCCCGACGCAGGGGCTCCTATAATTCACCCCTCCACTTT.

The rearrangement links TRBV7-9 to TRBJ2-1; D not resolved. V lost 1 base, J lost 5 bases, and 6 bases lay in between. The germline gives CDR1 SEHNR, CDR2 FQNEAQ (reference sequence). The CDR3 length is 13 residues. The CDR3 sequence is CASSLGANNEQFF. Written as DNA, the CDR3 is TGTGCCAGCAGCTTAGGCGCCAACAATGAGCAGTTCTTC.

The chain couples TRBV5-1 to TRBJ1-2, with D possibly TRBD1 on 5 matching bases. Germline V gene data show CDR1 as SGHRS and CDR2 as YFSETQ. There are 15 residues in the CDR3. Deletions cut 4 bases from V and 0 bases from J, with 13 bases between. The CDR3 DNA follows: TGCGCCAGCAGCCTCGATACGACAGCTAACTATGGCTACACCTTC. Amino acid sequence: CASSLDTTANYGYTF.

The V call is TRBV9, the J call TRBJ2-6; D remains unclear. CDR3 length: 15 amino acids. The V gene's germline CDR1 is SGDLS and CDR2 YYNGEE. V shed 2 bases and J shed 2 bases, with 8 bases lying between them. The CDR3 sequence is CASSVGRAGANVLTF. In DNA form, the CDR3 reads TGTGCCAGCAGCGTGGGTCGGGCTGGGGCCAACGTCCTGACTTTC.

The V call is TRBV15, the J call TRBJ2-1; D might be TRBD1 (6 bases). This CDR3 has 14 amino acids. The V gene's germline CDR1 is LNHNV and CDR2 YYDKDF (reference sequence). Trimming shortened V by 3 bases and J by 4 bases, and 10 bases separated the two germline ends. DNA for the CDR3: TGTGCCACCAGCAGCACCAGGGGTTACAATGAGCAGTTCTTC. Protein sequence: CATSSTRGYNEQFF.

In the case of this clone: Being one base from a much bigger clone, this may be a read error. The chain combines TRBV27 with TRBJ1-6; 9 bases fit TRBD1. Germline V gene sequence: CDR1 MNHEY, CDR2 SMNVEV (reference sequence). The CDR3 has 16 amino acids. The CDR3 DNA sequence: TGTGCCAGCACCCTGACCCCTGGACAGGGGTGGTCACCCCTCCTCTTT. Its protein is CASTLTPGQGWSPLLF.

J is TRBJ2-7 and V is TRBV9; TRBD2 agrees at 8 bases. After removal of 4 bases from V and 3 bases from J, the junction contained 6 bases not matched to a gene. Germline loops: CDR1 SGDLS, CDR2 YYNGEE. This CDR3 region has 14 residues. In nucleotides, the CDR3 is TGTGCCAGCAGCTCCGGACTAGCCGGCTACGAGCAGTACTTC. It is translated as CASSSGLAGYEQYF.

This clone has only a few counts. The chain has TRBV19 and TRBJ2-2; 7 bases agree with TRBD1. The CDR3 consists of 16 residues. Germline V gene lookup returns CDR1 LNHDA and CDR2 SQIVND (reference sequence). V lost 1 base and J lost 4; bases outside the gene matches: 6. The CDR3 DNA follows: TGTGCCAGTAGTATAGTAATAGGGACAGTCACCGGGGAGCTGTTTTTT. Its translation is CASSIVIGTVTGELFF.

This clone was seen once. The chain recombines TRBV6-6 with TRBJ2-2; TRBD1 agrees at 9 bases. Germline values: CDR1 MNHNY, CDR2 SVGAGI (reference sequence). Losses at the gene ends were 7 bases for V and 4 bases for J; bases not matched to a gene: 7. The CDR3 runs to 15 residues. CDR3 DNA: TGTGCCAGCATTGTGGAGACAGGGGGCACCGGGGAGCTGTTTTTT. Translating gives CASIVETGGTGELFF.

The chain carries TRBV27 and TRBJ1-5, with 7 bases aligning to TRBD1. This CDR3 spans 16 amino acids. With 9 bases clipped from V and 0 bases from J, the junction kept 11 bases outside the gene matches. Germline V lookup: CDR1 MNHEY, CDR2 SMNVEV (reference sequence). The CDR3 loop reads CARSSTGFYSNQPQHF. The CDR3, as DNA: TGTGCCAGGTCGTCGACAGGGTTCTATAGCAATCAGCCCCAGCATTTT.